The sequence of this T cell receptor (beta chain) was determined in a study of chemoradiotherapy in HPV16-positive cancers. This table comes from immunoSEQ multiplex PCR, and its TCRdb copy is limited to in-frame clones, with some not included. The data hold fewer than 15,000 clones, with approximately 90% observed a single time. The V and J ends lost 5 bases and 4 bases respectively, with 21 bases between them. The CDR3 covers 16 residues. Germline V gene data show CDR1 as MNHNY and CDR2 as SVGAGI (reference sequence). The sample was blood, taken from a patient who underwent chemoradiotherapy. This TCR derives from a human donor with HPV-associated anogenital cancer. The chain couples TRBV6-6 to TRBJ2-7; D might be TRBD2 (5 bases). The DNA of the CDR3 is TGTGCCAGCAGTCCAAAGAGGACTGCGGGCGGTTACGAGCAGTACTTC. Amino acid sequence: CASSPKRTAGGYEQYF.